This TCR beta chain is from a study of T cells in Graves' hyperthyroidism and ophthalmopathy. Findings and caveats of the study: Most expanded thyroid clonotypes above 0.001 recurred in blood.

The CDR3 covers 13 residues. Germline values: CDR1 KGHSH, CDR2 LQKENI. Comment on this clonotype: Antigen: not known. This sequence may be a read error, since a much larger clone differs from it by one base.

Regions amplified from RNA transcripts were the TCR beta CDR3 regions. An initial round of RT-PCR targeting the TCR CDR3 relied on the HTBI primer set. TCRdb ran MiXCR on the multiplex PCR reads and lists one entry per CDR3 protein. Of about 420,000 distinct CDR3 sequences listed, 15% to 17% are singletons. The chain combines TRBV18 with TRBJ2-7; D gene uncertain. The sequence was obtained from a woman between 18 and 30 years old with Graves' hyperthyroidism. Sequenced input: blood. The CDR3 coding sequence is TGTGCCAGCTCAATTGGAGAAGCCTACGAGCGGTACTTC. Translated: CASSIGEAYERYF. Full variable domain (missing parts from reference TRBV18 and TRBJ2-7): NAGVMQNPRHLVRRRGQEARLRCSPMKGHSHVYWYRQLPEEGLKFMVYLQKENIIDESGMPKERFSAEFPKEGPSILRIQQVVRGDSAAYFCASSIGEAYERYFGPGTRLTVT.